Shown below are 10 T cell receptor beta chains from a single sample sequenced in a study of T cells after yellow fever vaccination. Via MiXCR, TCRdb re-called the 5' RACE reads, giving one row per CDR3 protein. The sample records some 170,000 distinct CDR3 sequences, approximately 10% being singletons. The sample in question was CD8+ T cells sorted from PBMCs, obtained 45 days after the yellow fever booster vaccination. These receptor sequences come from a man aged 18 to 29 who received the YFV17D yellow fever vaccine.

This clonotype was observed many times. V and J are TRBV4-3 and TRBJ2-2; 12 nucleotides line up with TRBD2. CDR3 length: 18 residues. V was pared by 0 bases and J by 1 base, with 3 bases of the junction left unmatched. CDR1 is LGHNA and CDR2 is YSLEER in the germline V gene. As DNA, the CDR3 is TGCGCCAGCAGCCAAGATCTACTAGCGGGGGGGAACACCGGGGAGCTGTTTTTT. Residues: CASSQDLLAGGNTGELFF.

Comments on this clonotype: A junction end diverges from the germline sequence, so it may reflect a read error. The chain recombines TRBV7-7 with TRBJ2-1; D is perhaps TRBD1 (6 bases). The CDR3 contains 15 residues. From germline, CDR1 is SSHAT and CDR2 FNYEAQ (reference sequence). As DNA, the CDR3 is TGTGCTAGCAGCTCTACCCCGGGACACTACAATGAGCAGTTCTTC. Translation gives CASSSTPGHYNEQFF.

Regarding this clonotype: A read error may account for a junction end that differs from germline. The chain carries TRBV13 and TRBJ2-5; D gene uncertain. Germline CDR1 and CDR2: PRHDT and FYEKMQ (reference sequence). The CDR3 covers 14 residues. The CDR3 nucleotides are TGTGACAGCAGCCCCCCCCTCTGGAAAGAGACCCAGTACTTC. It is translated as CDSSPPLWKETQYF.

The rearrangement uses TRBV6-6 and TRBJ1-2; tentative D call: TRBD1 (5 bases). This CDR3 has 15 amino acids. Looked up from germline, CDR1 is MNHNY and CDR2 is SVGAGI (reference sequence). V lost 2 bases and J lost 4, with 14 bases in between. The CDR3 region is CASSYLQGLSYGYTF. CDR3 in DNA: TGTGCCAGCAGTTACCTCCAGGGTCTGAGCTATGGCTACACCTTC.

This clonotype was detected a few times. The chain combines TRBV5-1 with TRBJ2-3; the D gene is possibly TRBD1 (6 bases). From germline, CDR1 is SGHRS and CDR2 YFSETQ. The CDR3 has 15 amino acids. V lost 1 base and J 2 bases, leaving 11 bases between the germline ends. The CDR3 region has the DNA TGCGCCAGCAGCTTGCGGACAGAGTACACAGATACGCAGTATTTT. As protein: CASSLRTEYTDTQYF.

As DNA, the CDR3 is TGTGCCAGCAGCCAGGCCGGGACAGGGAACGAGCAGTACTTC. Its protein is CASSQAGTGNEQYF. V and J are TRBV4-2 and TRBJ2-7, with TRBD1 identical over 9 bases. Germline-derived CDR1 and CDR2 are LGHNA and YNFKEQ. The length of the CDR3 is 14 residues. V shed 3 bases and J 5 bases; nucleotides not matched to a gene: 5.

The chain carries TRBV12-3 or TRBV12-4 and TRBJ2-5; 9 positions agree with TRBD1. After removal of 2 bases from V and 5 bases from J, the junction contained 6 bases not matched to a gene. The CDR3 contains 15 residues. In DNA, the CDR3 is TGTGCCAGCAGTTTAACCGGGACAGGGAGTGAGACCCAGTACTTC. This translates into CASSLTGTGSETQYF.

There are many counts of this clonotype. The chain recombines TRBV12-3 or TRBV12-4 with TRBJ2-2; D remains unclear. V was shortened by 3 bases and J by 7 bases, with 6 bases between the two germline ends. The CDR3 has 12 residues. This CDR3 reads CASSFGVGELFF. CDR3 in DNA: TGTGCCAGCAGTTTTGGAGTCGGGGAGCTGTTTTTT.

A few counts support this clonotype. This rearrangement joins TRBV6-5 to TRBJ1-2, with 7 nucleotides matching TRBD1. Losses at the gene ends were 6 bases for V and 3 bases for J; bases not matched to a gene: 13. From germline, CDR1 is MNHEY and CDR2 SVGAGI. The CDR3 totals 16 residues. CDR3 nucleotides: TGTGCCAGCAGCCCTGGGACAGCCGGGAAATACTATGGCTACACCTTC. As protein: CASSPGTAGKYYGYTF.

In its sample, this clonotype is medium-sized (0.01 to 0.1%). This chain connects TRBV7-8 to TRBJ2-7, with 9 positions matching TRBD1. The germline gives CDR1 SGHVS, CDR2 FQNEAQ. The CDR3 has 16 residues. The trim removed 3 bases at V and 3 bases at J, leaving 9 bases unmatched. The CDR3, as DNA: TGTGCCAGCAGCTTGAGCTCCGGGACAGGGAACTACGAGCAGTACTTC. Translation gives CASSLSSGTGNYEQYF.